This T cell receptor (beta chain) emerged from a study of lymphopenia after photon versus proton radiotherapy. Study-wide points: Survival link was tested only in deceased patients; proton benefit remains a possibility. After lymphocyte nadir, photon-treated repertoires showed oligoclonal expansion, especially CD8+ Temra.

Generated by immunoSEQ multiplex PCR, the TCRdb table keeps only in-frame clones and is missing some. This table has 150,000 to 200,000 clones, approximately 90% appearing once. Per the germline V gene, CDR1 is MNHEY and CDR2 is SMNVEV (reference sequence). This CDR3 is 12 amino acids long. V trimming: 5 bases; J trimming: 7 bases; junction bases outside the gene matches: 2. Turning to this clone: Antigen: not known.

The chain couples TRBV27 to TRBJ2-1; TRBD1 agrees at 7 bases. Sequencing used peripheral blood, obtained from a patient treated with photon-based radiotherapy. The clonotype comes from a man aged 50 to 60 with gastric cancer. The CDR3 region has the DNA TGTGCCAGCAGTCTCAGGGGGAATGAGCAGTTCTTC. It encodes CASSLRGNEQFF.